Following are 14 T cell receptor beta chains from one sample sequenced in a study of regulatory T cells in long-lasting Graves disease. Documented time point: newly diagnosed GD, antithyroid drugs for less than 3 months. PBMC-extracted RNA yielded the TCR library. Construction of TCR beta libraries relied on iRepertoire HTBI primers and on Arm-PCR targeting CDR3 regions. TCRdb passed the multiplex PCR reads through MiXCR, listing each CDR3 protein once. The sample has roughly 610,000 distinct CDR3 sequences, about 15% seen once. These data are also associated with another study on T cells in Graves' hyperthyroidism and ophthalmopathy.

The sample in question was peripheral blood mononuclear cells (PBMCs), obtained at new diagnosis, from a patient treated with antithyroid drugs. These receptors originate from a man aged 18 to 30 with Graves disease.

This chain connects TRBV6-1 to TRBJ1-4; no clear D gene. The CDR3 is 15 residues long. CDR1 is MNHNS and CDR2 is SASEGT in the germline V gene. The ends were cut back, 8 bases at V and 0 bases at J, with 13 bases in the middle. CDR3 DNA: TGTGCCAGCCGACGACTCCCGGCAACTAATGAAAAACTGTTTTTT. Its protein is CASRRLPATNEKLFF.

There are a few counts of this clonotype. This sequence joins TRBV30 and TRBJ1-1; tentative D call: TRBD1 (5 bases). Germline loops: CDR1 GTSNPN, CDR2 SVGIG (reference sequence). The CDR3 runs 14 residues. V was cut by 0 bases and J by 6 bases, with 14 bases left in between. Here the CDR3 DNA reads TGTGCCTGGAGTGTAGAATTGGGGCGTGCTGAAGCTTTCTTT. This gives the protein CAWSVELGRAEAFF. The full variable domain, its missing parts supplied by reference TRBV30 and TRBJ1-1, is SQTIHQWPATLVQPVGSPLSLECTVEGTSNPNLYWYRQAAGRGLQLLFYSVGIGQISSEVPQNLSASRPQDRQFILSSKKLLLSDSGFYLCAWSVELGRAEAFFGQGTRLTVV.

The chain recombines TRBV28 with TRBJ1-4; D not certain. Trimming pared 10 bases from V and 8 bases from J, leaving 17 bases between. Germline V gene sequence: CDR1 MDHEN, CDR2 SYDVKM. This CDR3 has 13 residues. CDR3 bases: TGTGCCATCAGAGGGATAGAGCAGGAAAAACTGTTTTTT. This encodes CAIRGIEQEKLFF.

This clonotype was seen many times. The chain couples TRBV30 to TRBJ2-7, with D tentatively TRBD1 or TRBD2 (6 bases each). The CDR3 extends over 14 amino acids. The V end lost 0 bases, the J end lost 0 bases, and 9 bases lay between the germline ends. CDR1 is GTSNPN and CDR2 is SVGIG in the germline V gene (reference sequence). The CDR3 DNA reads TGTGCCTGGAGTGTCGGGGGCTTCTCCTACGAGCAGTACTTC. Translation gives CAWSVGGFSYEQYF.

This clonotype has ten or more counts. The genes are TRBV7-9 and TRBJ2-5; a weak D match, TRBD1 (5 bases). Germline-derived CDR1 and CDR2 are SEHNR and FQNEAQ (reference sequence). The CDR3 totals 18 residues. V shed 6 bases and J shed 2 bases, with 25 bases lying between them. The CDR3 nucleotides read TGTGCCAGCAGAGATACCACCAGACAGTGGCTAGATCAAGAGACCCAGTACTTC. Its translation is CASRDTTRQWLDQETQYF.

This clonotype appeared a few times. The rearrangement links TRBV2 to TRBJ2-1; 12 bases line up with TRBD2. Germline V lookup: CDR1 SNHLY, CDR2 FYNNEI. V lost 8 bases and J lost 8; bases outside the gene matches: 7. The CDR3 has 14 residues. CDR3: CASRGLAGIDEQFF. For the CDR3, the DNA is TGTGCCAGCCGAGGACTAGCGGGAATCGATGAGCAGTTCTTC.

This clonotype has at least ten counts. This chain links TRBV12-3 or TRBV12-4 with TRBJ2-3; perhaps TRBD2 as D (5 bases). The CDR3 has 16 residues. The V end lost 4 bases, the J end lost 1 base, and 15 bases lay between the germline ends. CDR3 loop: CASSSAGMHGTDTQYF. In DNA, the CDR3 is TGTGCCAGCAGTTCCGCGGGCATGCATGGCACAGATACGCAGTATTTT.

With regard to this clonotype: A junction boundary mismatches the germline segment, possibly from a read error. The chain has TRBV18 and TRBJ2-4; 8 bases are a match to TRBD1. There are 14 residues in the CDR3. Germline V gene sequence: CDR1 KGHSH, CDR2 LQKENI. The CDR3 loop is CASSPSQGVGDDHF. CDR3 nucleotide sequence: TGTGCCAGCTCACCGTCACAGGGGGTGGGGGACGATCACTTC.

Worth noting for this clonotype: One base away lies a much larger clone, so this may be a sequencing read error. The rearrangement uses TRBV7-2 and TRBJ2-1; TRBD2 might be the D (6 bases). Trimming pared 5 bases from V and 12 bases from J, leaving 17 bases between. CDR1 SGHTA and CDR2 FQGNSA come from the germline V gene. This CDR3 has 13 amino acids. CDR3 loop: CASSGGLFLGQFF. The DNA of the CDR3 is TGTGCCAGCAGCGGGGGACTGTTCCTCGGGCAGTTCTTC.

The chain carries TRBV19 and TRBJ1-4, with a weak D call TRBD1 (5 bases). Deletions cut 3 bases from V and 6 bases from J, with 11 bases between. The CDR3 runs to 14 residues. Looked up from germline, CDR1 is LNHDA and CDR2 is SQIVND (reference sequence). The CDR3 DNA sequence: TGTGCCAGTAGTATCCCGGGACTTGATGAAAAACTGTTTTTT. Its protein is CASSIPGLDEKLFF.

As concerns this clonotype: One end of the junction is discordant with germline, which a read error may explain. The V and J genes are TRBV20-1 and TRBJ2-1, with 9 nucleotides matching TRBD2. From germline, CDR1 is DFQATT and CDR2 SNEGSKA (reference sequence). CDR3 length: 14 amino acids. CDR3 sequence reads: CNASFTSGYGEQFF. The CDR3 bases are TGCAATGCTAGTTTTACTAGCGGGTACGGTGAGCAGTTCTTC.

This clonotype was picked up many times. This CDR3 is CACSGGLTDTQYF. The CDR3 nucleotides are TGTGCCTGCTCAGGGGGACTCACAGATACGCAGTATTTT. The J gene is TRBJ2-3, the V gene TRBV30; D is possibly TRBD1 (7 bases). The CDR3 is made up of 13 amino acids. V lost 6 bases and J 2 bases, leaving 12 bases between the germline ends. The germline V gene has CDR1 GTSNPN and CDR2 SVGIG (reference sequence).

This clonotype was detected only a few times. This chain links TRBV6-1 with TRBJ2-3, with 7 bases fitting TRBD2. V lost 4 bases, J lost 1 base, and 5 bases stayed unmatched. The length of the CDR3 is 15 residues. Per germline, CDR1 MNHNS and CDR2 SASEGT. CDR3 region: CASSGLAAGTDTQYF. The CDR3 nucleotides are TGTGCCAGCAGTGGACTAGCAGCAGGCACAGATACGCAGTATTTT.

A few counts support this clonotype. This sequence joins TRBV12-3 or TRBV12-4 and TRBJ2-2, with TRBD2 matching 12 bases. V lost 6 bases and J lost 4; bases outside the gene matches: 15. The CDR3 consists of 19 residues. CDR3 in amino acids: CASSPEGTSGHSSTGELFF. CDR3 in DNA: TGTGCCAGCAGCCCCGAGGGGACTAGCGGGCATTCGTCCACCGGGGAGCTGTTTTTT.